This passage covers 2 T cell receptor beta chains from one sample sequenced in a study of spatial heterogeneity in lung cancer. Described time point: sample taken at primary tumor resection. Extraction of whole RNA from tumor, nontumor lung or frozen PBMC preceded unsorted sequencing. In TCRdb, the 5' RACE reads were re-called with MiXCR into one record per CDR3 protein. Of 30,000 to 40,000 distinct CDR3 sequences listed, approximately 5.2% are singletons. Sequences were derived from PBMCs, sampled at surgery. The receptors derive from a female donor with early-stage non-small cell lung cancer.

The chain carries TRBV2 and TRBJ1-2; no clear D. The CDR3 length is 13 residues. Trimming took 3 bases from V and 4 from J, leaving 9 bases between them. Germline assignment: CDR1 SNHLY and CDR2 FYNNEI. CDR3 region: CASSDSEGYGYTF. In DNA form, the CDR3 reads TGTGCCAGCAGTGATTCGGAAGGCTATGGCTACACCTTC.

This clonotype has at least ten counts. In DNA, the CDR3 is TGCGCCAGCAGCCGGGTGGGGGGCGCGGGAGGCAATGAGCAGTTCTTC. It yields the protein CASSRVGGAGGNEQFF. This chain links TRBV4-3 with TRBJ2-1; the match to TRBD2 covers 8 bases. The V segment lost 4 bases and the J segment 6 bases; nucleotides outside the gene matches: 11. The germline gives CDR1 LGHNA, CDR2 YSLEER. This CDR3 comprises 16 residues.